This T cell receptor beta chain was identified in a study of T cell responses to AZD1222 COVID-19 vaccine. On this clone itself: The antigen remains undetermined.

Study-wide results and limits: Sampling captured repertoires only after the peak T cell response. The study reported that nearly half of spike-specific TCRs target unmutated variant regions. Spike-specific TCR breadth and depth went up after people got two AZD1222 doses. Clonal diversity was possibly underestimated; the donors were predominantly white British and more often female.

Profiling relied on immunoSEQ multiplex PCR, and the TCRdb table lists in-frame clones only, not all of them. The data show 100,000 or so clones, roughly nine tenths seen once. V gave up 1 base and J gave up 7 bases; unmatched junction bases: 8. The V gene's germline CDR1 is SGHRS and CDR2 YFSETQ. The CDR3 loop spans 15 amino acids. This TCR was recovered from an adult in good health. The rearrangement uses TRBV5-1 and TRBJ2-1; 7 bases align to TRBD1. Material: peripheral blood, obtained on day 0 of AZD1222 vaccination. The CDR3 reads CASSLRQGTRNEQFF. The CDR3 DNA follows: TGCGCCAGCAGCTTGCGACAGGGAACGCGGAATGAGCAGTTCTTC.